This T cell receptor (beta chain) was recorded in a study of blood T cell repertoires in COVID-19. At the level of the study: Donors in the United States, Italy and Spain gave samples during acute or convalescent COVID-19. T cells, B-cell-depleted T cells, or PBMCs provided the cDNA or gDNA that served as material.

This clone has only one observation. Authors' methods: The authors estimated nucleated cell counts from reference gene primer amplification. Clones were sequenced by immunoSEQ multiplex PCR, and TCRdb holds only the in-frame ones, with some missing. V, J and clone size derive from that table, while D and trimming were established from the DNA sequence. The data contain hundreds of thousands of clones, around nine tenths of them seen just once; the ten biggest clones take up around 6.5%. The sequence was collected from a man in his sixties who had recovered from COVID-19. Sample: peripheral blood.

The CDR3 here is CASSAEGVNIQYF. In nucleotides, the CDR3 is TGTGCCAGCAGTGCGGAGGGAGTAAACATTCAGTACTTC. The gene calls are TRBV2 and TRBJ2-4; TRBD2 might be the D (6 bases). CDR1 and CDR2 from the germline V gene are SNHLY and FYNNEI. The CDR3 has 13 residues. Trimming cost V 4 bases and J 6 bases, with 10 bases left between them. Full variable domain (outside the CDR3, taken from reference TRBV2 and TRBJ2-4): EPEVTQTPSHQVTQMGQEVILRCVPISNHLYFYWYRQILGQKVEFLVSFYNNEISEKSEIFDDQFSVERPDGSNFTLKIRSTKLEDSAMYFCASSAEGVNIQYFGAGTRLSVL.